This record concerns one TCR beta chain sequence. No cognate antigen has been identified for it. The missing conserved phenylalanine or tryptophan at the end of this CDR3 makes a read error likely. The DNA is omitted, as the CDR3 cannot be located on it reliably, and the CDR3 follows TCRdb's listing. This record belongs to a study of Graves' ophthalmopathy and Graves' hyperthyroidism (dated by TCRdb to 2017 to 2018). About the study as a whole: Peripheral blood was collected before any treatment was given, at the time of initial diagnosis. To tell Graves' ophthalmopathy apart from Graves' hyperthyroidism, and to predict which patients would progress to ophthalmopathy, the study relied on TCR beta repertoire signatures. In total, under 150 blood samples were TCR-sequenced: around 42 ophthalmopathy, under 80 hyperthyroidism and about 17 hyperthyroidism-to-ophthalmopathy patients. To explore V-J signatures that separate ophthalmopathy from hyperthyroidism, a discovery set of about 98 patients was enrolled, consisting of under 50 with ophthalmopathy and about 60 with stable hyperthyroidism. An independent validation cohort was composed of some 18 hyperthyroidism patients and 17 patients who later progressed from hyperthyroidism to ophthalmopathy. In roughly 6 hyperthyroidism patients, T-cell repertoires of thyroid tissue and blood were compared. Following sample collection, hyperthyroidism patients were given methimazole at a starting dose of 30 mg daily, and ophthalmopathy patients were given high-dose intravenous methylprednisolone.

Patients with ophthalmopathy had moderately to severely active disease, with a Clinical Activity Score of 3 or more, a NOSPECS grade of 4 or more, and a disease duration of less than 3 months. Patients with other autoimmune diseases, uncontrolled infections, pregnancy or lactation were excluded. Diagnosis relied on clinical symptoms, serum thyroxine, TRAb, thyroid ultrasound and orbital computed tomography. Ficoll-Paque density gradient centrifugation was used to isolate PBMCs from approximately 11 ml of fresh peripheral blood. Trizol reagent was used to extract the total RNA, and its quality was then checked on an Agilent 2100 Bioanalyzer. On the study overall, not on this receptor specifically: Most expanded thyroid clonotypes with frequency above 0.001 were also detected in blood, suggesting blood repertoires may reflect the thyroid immune response. No statistical method was used to set the sample size in advance, and the investigators knew which group each participant was assigned to. In validation, the model predicted ophthalmopathy progression with about 71% sensitivity and roughly 72% specificity; approximately 12 predicted patients were CT-confirmed with GO in a median of approximately 6.5 months. Ophthalmopathy was separated from stable hyperthyroidism by the 13-signature model with more than 85% sensitivity and less than 82% specificity in cross-validation and with 80%/75% in the test set.

For repertoire sequencing, the TCR beta CDR3 regions were amplified from RNA transcripts. The first round of RT-PCR was done with HTBI primers and the Qiagen OneStep RT-PCR kit, and was followed by a second round of multiplex PCR, then size selection and purification. Libraries were sequenced on an Illumina HiSeq2000 using paired-end 100 bp reads. As for the authors' bioinformatics: Reads were processed with SOAPnuke, discarding reads with adapters, uncalled bases, mean Phred below 15, or no exact constant-primer or identifier match. COPE v1.2.5 was used to merge the high-quality paired reads. Each unique nucleotide sequence was defined as a clonotype, and clonotypes were aligned to IMGT TRB V, D and J references with MiTCR v1.1. The analysis was limited to V-J combinations with a frequency above 0.0001, which together covered 99% to 99.2% of the repertoires. For each V-J combination, a TCR clonal expansion and chaos score was defined as F50 clonal expansion divided by the chaos observed in the TCRdist matrix. Features were reduced by Welch's t-statistics and random forest to around 14 V-J combinations, which fed a naive Bayes classifier. The Morisita-Horn index was used to measure how similar the thyroid and blood repertoires were. In TCRdb, the public reads were trimmed at Q25 with fastp and aligned with MiXCR, with productive beta chains retained. Each record represents a unique CDR3 protein, reported with the most common genes and DNA among its rows. V and J calls and clone size were set by TCRdb, not the authors. The table for this sample lists under 60,000 distinct CDR3 sequences; approximately 45% of them were counted only once. The ten most abundant clones make up roughly 5% of the sample.

CDR1 SNHLY and CDR2 FYNNEI were looked up in the germline V gene. The CDR3 numbers 8 amino acids, ends counted. The receptor was derived from an adult woman with Graves' ophthalmopathy. The rearranged chain carries TRBV2 and TRBJ2-3; TRBD2 reflects the table's D call only, with no check against the DNA. Sequenced material: peripheral blood. Here the CDR3 is given as CASREVDY.